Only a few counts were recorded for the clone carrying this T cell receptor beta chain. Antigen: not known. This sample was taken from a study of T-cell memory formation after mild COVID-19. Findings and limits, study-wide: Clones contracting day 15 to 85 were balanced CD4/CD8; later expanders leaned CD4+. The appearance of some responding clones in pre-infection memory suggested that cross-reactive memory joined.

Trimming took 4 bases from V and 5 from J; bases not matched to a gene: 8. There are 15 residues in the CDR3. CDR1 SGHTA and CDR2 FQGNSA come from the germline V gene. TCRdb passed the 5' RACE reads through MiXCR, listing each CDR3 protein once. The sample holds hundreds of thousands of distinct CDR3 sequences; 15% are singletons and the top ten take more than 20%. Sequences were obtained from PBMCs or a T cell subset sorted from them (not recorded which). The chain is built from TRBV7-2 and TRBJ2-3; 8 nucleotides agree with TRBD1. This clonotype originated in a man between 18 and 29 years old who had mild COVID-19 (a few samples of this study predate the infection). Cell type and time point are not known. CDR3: CASSSRTGLGDTQYF. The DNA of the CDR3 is TGTGCCAGCAGCTCCCGGACAGGGCTGGGAGATACGCAGTATTTT.